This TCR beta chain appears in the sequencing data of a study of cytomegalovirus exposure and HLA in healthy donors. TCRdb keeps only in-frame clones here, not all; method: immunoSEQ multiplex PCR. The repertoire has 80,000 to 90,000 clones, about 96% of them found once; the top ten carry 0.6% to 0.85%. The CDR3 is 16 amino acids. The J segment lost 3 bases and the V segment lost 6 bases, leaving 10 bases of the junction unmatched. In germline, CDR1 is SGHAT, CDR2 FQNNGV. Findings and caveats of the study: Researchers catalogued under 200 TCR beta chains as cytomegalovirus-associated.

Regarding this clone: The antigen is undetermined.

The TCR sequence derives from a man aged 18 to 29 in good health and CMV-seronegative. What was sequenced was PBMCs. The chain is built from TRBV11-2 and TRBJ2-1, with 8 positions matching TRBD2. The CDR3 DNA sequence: TGTGCCAGCAGAAAGCCAGCGGGAGTGGTCTACAATGAGCAGTTCTTC. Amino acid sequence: CASRKPAGVVYNEQFF.